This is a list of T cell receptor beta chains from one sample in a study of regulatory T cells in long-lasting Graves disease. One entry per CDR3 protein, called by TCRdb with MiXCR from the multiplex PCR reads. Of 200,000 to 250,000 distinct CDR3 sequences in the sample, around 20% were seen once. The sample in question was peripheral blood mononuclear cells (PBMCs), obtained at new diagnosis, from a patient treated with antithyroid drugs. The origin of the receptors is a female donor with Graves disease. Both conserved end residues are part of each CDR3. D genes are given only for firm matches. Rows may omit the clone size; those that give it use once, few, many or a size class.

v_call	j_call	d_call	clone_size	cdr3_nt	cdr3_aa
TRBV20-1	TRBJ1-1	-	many	TGCAGTGCTAGAAAGGGCACTGAAGCTTTCTTT	CSARKGTEAFF
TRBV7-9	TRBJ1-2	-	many	TGTGCCAGCAGCTTAGGGGGTACCAATGGCTACACCTTC	CASSLGGTNGYTF
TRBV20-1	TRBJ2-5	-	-	TGCAGTGCTAGACCGGCTCAAGAGACCCAGTACTTC	CSARPAQETQYF
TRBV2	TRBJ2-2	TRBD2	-	TGTGCCAGCGGACCTAGCGGGAGCGGGGAGCTGTTTTTT	CASGPSGSGELFF
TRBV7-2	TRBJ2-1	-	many	TGTGCCAGCAGCCCGGGGCGCCTTGAGCAGTTCTTC	CASSPGRLEQFF
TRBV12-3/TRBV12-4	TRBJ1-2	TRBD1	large	TGTGCCAGCAGTCGAGATACAGGGGAGGGCTACACCTTC	CASSRDTGEGYTF
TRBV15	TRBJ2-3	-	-	TGTGCCACCAGCAGGGGGGACACGGTTAAAACGCAGTATTTT	CATSRGDTVKTQYF
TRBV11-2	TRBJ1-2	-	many	TGTGCCAGCAGCCCATCCTGGGGGTATGGCTACACCTTC	CASSPSWGYGYTF
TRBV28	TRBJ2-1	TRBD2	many	TGTGCCAGCAGCCTGACTAGCGATGAGCAGTTCTTC	CASSLTSDEQFF
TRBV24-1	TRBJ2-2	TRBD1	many	TGTGCCACCAGTGACCCAGGGGGGACAGGGGGAACCGGGGAGCTGTTTTTT	CATSDPGGTGGTGELFF
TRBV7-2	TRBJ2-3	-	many	TGTGCCAGCAGCCTCCGGGACCCCTTCCGCACAGATACGCAGTATTTT	CASSLRDPFRTDTQYF
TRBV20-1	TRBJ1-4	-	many	TGCAGTGCTATATTTGGGCCCAGTGAAAAACTGTTTTTT	CSAIFGPSEKLFF
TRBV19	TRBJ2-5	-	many	TGTGCCAGTTCACCTACCTCGCCAGAGACCCAGTACTTC	CASSPTSPETQYF
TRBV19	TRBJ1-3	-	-	TGTGCCAGTAGTATTGGGGGGACTGGAAACACCATATATTTT	CASSIGGTGNTIYF
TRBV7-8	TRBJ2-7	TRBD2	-	TGTGCCAGCAGCTCACTAGCGGGAGGGCCCTGGGGCGAGCAGTACTTC	CASSSLAGGPWGEQYF
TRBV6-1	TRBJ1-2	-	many	TGTGCCAGCAGTGAACAGTCCTATGGCTACACCTTC	CASSEQSYGYTF
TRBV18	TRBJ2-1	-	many	TGTGCCAGCTCACCAACTTCCTACAATGAGCAGTTCTTC	CASSPTSYNEQFF
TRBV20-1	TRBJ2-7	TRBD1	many	TGCAGTGCATCATCCCCGGGACAGGGCTTCTCCTACGAGCAGTACTTC	CSASSPGQGFSYEQYF
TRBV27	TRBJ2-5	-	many	TGTGCCAGCAGTTGGCGTGGGACGGAAGAGACCCAGTACTTC	CASSWRGTEETQYF
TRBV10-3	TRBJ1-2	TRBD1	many	TGTGCCATCAGTGAGGACCGGGACAGGGGTTATGGCTACACCTTC	CAISEDRDRGYGYTF
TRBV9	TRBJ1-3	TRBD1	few	TGTGCCAGCAGCCCCGGGACAGGGCTCACTTACTCTGGAAACACCATATATTTT	CASSPGTGLTYSGNTIYF
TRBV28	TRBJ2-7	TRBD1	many	TGTGCCAGCAGTGGGGGACAGGAACCCTACGAGCAGTACTTC	CASSGGQEPYEQYF